The TCR beta chain under discussion was sequenced for a study of T cells after yellow fever vaccination (dated by TCRdb to the late 2010s). At the level of the whole study: Using CD3, CD45RA, CCR7 and CD95 staining, memory subsets (EM, EMRA, CM and Tscm) were sorted on a BD FACS Aria III. Libraries from fractions with low cell numbers were prepared with the SMART-Seq v4 Ultra Low Input RNA kit. To follow T-cell clones before and after both primary and booster YFV17D yellow fever vaccination, bulk TCR alpha and beta repertoires underwent longitudinal sequencing. Two healthy male donors made up the cohort, one aged 18 to 29 years and the other aged 30 to 40 years. Blood samples were taken at several timepoints before and after primary and secondary immunization, and bulk PBMC replicates and cell subsets were isolated. Memory subsets were sorted on days 0, 15 and 45 and at 18 months after primary vaccination, and on days 0, 15 and 45 after the 30-year booster.

TCR cDNA was made using 5'RACE template switching, a step that added a universal primer site and unique molecular identifiers. Priming of cDNA synthesis was performed from both the TCR alpha and TCR beta constant segments. Library amplification used two PCR steps, and the second PCR step added sample barcodes and sequencing adapters. Sequencing of libraries was done on Illumina HiSeq 2500 (2x100 bp) or NovaSeq (2x150 bp). As for the original processing: Reads were demultiplexed and collapsed into UMI consensus sequences with MIGEC, and V(D)J alignment was performed with MiXCR. Using edgeR on replicate PBMC samples, clonotypes were called vaccine-responding if FDR was below 0.01 and the log2 fold change was above 5 up to day 15. Bulk clonotypes were assigned CD4 or CD8 identity according to which sequenced CD4 or CD8 repertoire held them at higher abundance. To estimate how each clone was distributed across memory phenotypes, clonotype frequencies in memory subsets were weighted by the numbers of FACS-sorted cells. TCRdb passed the public sequencing reads through fastp at Q25 and MiXCR, retaining productive beta sequences. Each CDR3 protein gets just one entry, which takes the most common genes and DNA from the rows behind it. These V and J calls rely on TCRdb rather than the paper's analysis. The sample table holds roughly 32,000 distinct CDR3 sequences, of which 6.5% to 8.5% were seen once. The top ten constitute approximately 23% of the sample.

Via the germline V gene, CDR1 is MNHNS and CDR2 SASEGT. The germline ends are 20 bases apart after V is trimmed by 7 bases and J by 5 bases. The CDR3 covers 15 residues, taking in both the cysteine and the phenylalanine. The sequence is cut down to CDR3 DNA, 45 bases in frame from base 1. About this clonotype itself: No quality values exist for individual bases; no much larger clone is one base distant.

Summary of the overall study and its limitations: Most clones expanded after primary vaccination (around 96% of CD4 and over 80% of CD8) were re-detected after the booster, suggesting that broad memory maintenance occurred. On day 0, almost all vaccine-responding clonotypes were found to be below detection in the sorted memory subsets. The secondary T-cell response was found to be weaker but faster than the primary response, with a peak reached on day 5 rather than on day 15. A small fraction of clonotypes showed up in both the CD4 and CD8 compartments, probably as a result of convergent recombination. FACS-sorted repertoires could contain abundant contaminating clonotypes from the bulk population, so computational filtering was required. Only a couple of donors were included in the study, so the extent to which the findings can be generalized is limited.

The treatment or condition label for this specimen denotes: live attenuated yellow fever vaccine strain. PBMCs were isolated from peripheral blood using a standard Ficoll-Paque protocol. For sorted memory subsets, RNA extraction was done with the RNeasy Micro Kit. This clonotype originated in a man younger than 30 who received the YFV17D yellow fever vaccine. The receptor chain draws on TRBV6-1 and TRBJ2-5, with a tentative D call of TRBD1 or TRBD2, each matching 5 bases. The specimen was PBMCs, either bulk or a sorted T-cell subset (CD4+, CD8+, memory, or dextramer-sorted; not recorded which), collected on the day of the first yellow fever vaccination. The nucleotides read TGTGCCAGCACCCCAGACTGGGGGTCCCGGGAGACCCAGTACTTC. Its translation reads: CASTPDWGSRETQYF.